What follows are 24 T cell receptor beta chains derived from one specimen sequenced in a study of radiotherapy plus CTLA-4 blockade in lung cancer. Clones were sequenced by immunoSEQ multiplex PCR, and TCRdb holds only the in-frame ones, with some missing. This sample has tens of thousands of clones, with roughly 80% found just once. The specimen was peripheral blood, collected from a patient treated with radiotherapy plus ipilimumab. The receptors shown here come from a human donor with non-small cell lung cancer who had a complete response to radiotherapy plus ipilimumab.

V and J are TRBV5-4 and TRBJ2-7, with 12 bases identical to TRBD2. Unmatched junction bases numbered 2, after V lost 4 bases and J lost 6 bases. The germline V gene has CDR1 SGHNT and CDR2 YYREEE (reference sequence). The CDR3 runs to 13 residues. CDR3 DNA sequence: TGTGCCAGCAGCGGGGGACTAGCGGGCGAGCAGTACGTC. It encodes CASSGGLAGEQYV.

In this sample, this clone turned up a few times. The chain uses TRBV2 and TRBJ1-2; D gene unclear. V lost 6 bases and J 6 bases, leaving 5 bases between the germline ends. The CDR3 covers 10 residues. Germline CDR1 is SNHLY and CDR2 is FYNNEI. CDR3 bases: TGTGCCAGCAGATTAGATGGCTACACCTTC. Residues: CASRLDGYTF.

The chain is built from TRBV30 and TRBJ1-5, with D possibly matching TRBD1 (5 bases). The V gene's germline CDR1 is GTSNPN and CDR2 SVGIG (reference sequence). This CDR3 has 13 residues. V lost 3 bases to trimming and J lost 7 bases, with 13 bases between them. The CDR3 bases are TGTGCCTGGAGCCTGAAGGGGCCCCAGCCCCAGCATTTT. Translated, it gives CAWSLKGPQPQHF.

V and J are TRBV7-2 and TRBJ1-6; D is possibly TRBD1 (5 bases). Between the trimmed V and J ends, which lost 2 bases and 0 bases, there was a span of 17 bases. Germline assignment: CDR1 SGHTA and CDR2 FQGNSA. The CDR3 totals 19 residues. The CDR3 region is CASSLSPGTKDSYNSPLHF. The CDR3 DNA follows: TGTGCCAGCAGCTTAAGTCCCGGGACTAAAGACTCCTATAATTCACCCCTCCACTTT.

The J gene is TRBJ2-7, the V gene TRBV27; 9 bases match TRBD1. From germline, CDR1 is MNHEY and CDR2 SMNVEV (reference sequence). This CDR3 is 15 amino acids long. The J segment lost 5 bases and the V segment lost 2 bases, leaving 7 bases of the junction unmatched. The CDR3 DNA is TGTGCCAGCAGTTTACCTGGGACAGGGAACCACGAGCAGTACTTC. This sequence encodes CASSLPGTGNHEQYF.

For this clone: At the DNA level, this CDR3 is encoded by other sequences in the same sample as well. The chain recombines TRBV12-5 with TRBJ1-2; D is undetermined. The CDR3 covers 13 residues. The germline CDR1 and CDR2 sequences are LGHNT and FRNRAP. V gave up 3 bases and J gave up 0 bases, with 5 bases separating them. The CDR3 DNA reads TGTGCTAGTGGTTTAGGAGCTAACTATGGCTACACCTTC. As protein: CASGLGANYGYTF.

Only a few counts were recorded for this clone. The rearrangement links TRBV6-5 to TRBJ2-2; 10 bases line up with TRBD1. Germline CDR1 reads MNHEY; CDR2 reads SVGAGI. CDR3 length: 15 residues. Unmatched junction bases numbered 8, after V lost 6 bases and J lost 7 bases. This chain's CDR3 is CASRRGGQGIGELFF. CDR3 nucleotide sequence: TGTGCCAGCAGAAGGGGGGGACAGGGGATCGGGGAGCTGTTTTTT.

The V call is TRBV2, the J call TRBJ2-1, with D perhaps matching TRBD2 (5 bases). Germline CDR1 and CDR2: SNHLY and FYNNEI. The CDR3 runs to 17 residues. V was clipped by 6 bases and J by 0 bases, with 18 bases between them. The DNA for the CDR3 is TGTGCCAGCAGGGATGGAGCGGCAGCCAGCTCCTACAATGAGCAGTTCTTC. Amino acid sequence: CASRDGAAASSYNEQFF.

This clone was seen a handful of times. This chain links TRBV4-1 with TRBJ2-6, with D maybe TRBD1 (5 bases). CDR1 MGHRA and CDR2 YSYEKL come from the germline V gene. The V end lost 3 bases, the J end lost 2 bases, and 17 bases lay between the germline ends. The CDR3 consists of 18 residues. CDR3 nucleotides: TGCGCCAGCAGCCACCTGGACATGGGGTTTACTGGGGCCAACGTCCTGACTTTC. This gives the protein CASSHLDMGFTGANVLTF.

This clone was counted only a few times. The chain uses TRBV18 and TRBJ1-6; D not certain. V lost 3 bases and J lost 9, with 9 bases in between. CDR1 KGHSH and CDR2 LQKENI come from the germline V gene. The CDR3 is 13 amino acids. CDR3 bases: TGTGCCAGCTCACCTGACTTGGGTTCACCCCTCCACTTT. Translated: CASSPDLGSPLHF.

By its share, this clone is medium-sized. DNA for the CDR3: TGTGCCAGCAGCCGGGACAGGATGGGACACACCATATATTTT. Protein sequence: CASSRDRMGHTIYF. The rearrangement joins TRBV5-4 to TRBJ1-3; 8 bases match TRBD1. This CDR3 contains 14 residues. V shed 4 bases and J 8 bases; nucleotides not matched to a gene: 8. Per the germline V gene, CDR1 is SGHNT and CDR2 is YYREEE (reference sequence).

The V and J genes are TRBV30 and TRBJ1-3, with D hard to call. Trimming cost V 3 bases and J 4 bases, with 1 base left between them. Per germline, CDR1 GTSNPN and CDR2 SVGIG (reference sequence). CDR3 size: 10 residues. The CDR3 DNA is TGTGCCTGGAGGGGAAACACCATATATTTT. Translation: CAWRGNTIYF. The entire variable domain, with the rest obtained from reference TRBV30 and TRBJ1-3, is as follows: SQTIHQWPATLVQPVGSPLSLECTVEGTSNPNLYWYRQAAGRGLQLLFYSVGIGQISSEVPQNLSASRPQDRQFILSSKKLLLSDSGFYLCAWRGNTIYFGEGSWLTVV.

This rearrangement joins TRBV18 to TRBJ2-7; a possible D gene is TRBD2 (5 bases). The V end lost 0 bases, the J end lost 3 bases, and 6 bases lay between the germline ends. CDR3 length: 13 residues. From germline, CDR1 is KGHSH and CDR2 LQKENI. The CDR3 region has the DNA TGTGCCAGCTCACCACCCGGGAACTACGAGCAGTACTTC. Its translation is CASSPPGNYEQYF.

The chain has TRBV6-1 and TRBJ1-6; 8 nucleotides align to TRBD1. Trimming removed 8 bases from V and 9 bases from J; junction bases left unmatched: 6. Germline CDR1 and CDR2: MNHNS and SASEGT. CDR3 length: 13 residues. CDR3 protein: CASLGQASSPLHF. DNA for the CDR3: TGTGCCAGCCTGGGACAGGCGAGTTCACCCCTCCACTTT.

The chain joins TRBV15 to TRBJ1-6; 11 positions match TRBD1. Germline V gene sequence: CDR1 LNHNV, CDR2 YYDKDF (reference sequence). This CDR3 comprises 14 residues. The ends lost 8 bases at V and 7 bases at J; junction bases unmatched: 4. This CDR3 is CATQGTGGNSPLHF. The DNA for the CDR3 is TGTGCCACCCAGGGGACAGGGGGAAATTCACCCCTCCACTTT. Drawing the rest from reference TRBV15 and TRBJ1-6, the complete variable domain is DAMVIQNPRYQVTQFGKPVTLSCSQTLNHNVMYWYQQKSSQAPKLLFHYYDKDFNNEADTPDNFQSRRPNTSFCFLDIRSPGLGDTAMYLCATQGTGGNSPLHFGNGTRLTVT.

This chain connects TRBV11-2 to TRBJ2-7; the D is unclear. V was trimmed by 1 base and J by 1 base, leaving 5 bases between them. The CDR3 loop spans 13 amino acids. Per germline, CDR1 SGHAT and CDR2 FQNNGV. The CDR3 sequence: CASSLGVSYEQYF. Written as DNA, the CDR3 is TGTGCCAGCAGCTTAGGAGTATCCTACGAGCAGTACTTC. The full variable domain, in which reference TRBV11-2 and TRBJ2-7 provide the parts outside the CDR3, is EAGVAQSPRYKIIEKRQSVAFWCNPISGHATLYWYQQILGQGPKLLIQFQNNGVVDDSQLPKDRFSAERLKGVDSTLKIQPAKLEDSAVYLCASSLGVSYEQYFGPGTRLTVT.

The V and J genes are TRBV7-8 and TRBJ1-5; maybe TRBD1 (6 bases). From germline, CDR1 is SGHVS and CDR2 FQNEAQ. Between the trimmed V and J ends, which lost 1 base and 1 base, there was a span of 14 bases. The CDR3 runs to 17 residues. CDR3 in amino acids: CASSLDVDRRSNQPQHF. The CDR3 region has the DNA TGTGCCAGCAGCTTAGATGTCGACAGGCGGAGCAATCAGCCCCAGCATTTT.

This chain joins TRBV5-4 and TRBJ2-5, with D tentatively TRBD1 (5 bases). Per the germline V gene, CDR1 is SGHNT and CDR2 is YYREEE (reference sequence). This CDR3 region has 18 residues. With 0 bases removed from V and 1 base from J, the gap between germline ends came to 19 bases. The CDR3 region is CASSLAGWTRGIQETQYF. For the CDR3, the DNA is TGTGCCAGCAGCTTGGCCGGTTGGACAAGAGGAATCCAAGAGACCCAGTACTTC.

This rearrangement joins TRBV10-3 to TRBJ2-1; weak D call: TRBD2 (6 bases). The CDR3 loop spans 12 amino acids. V dropped 9 bases and J dropped 8 bases, with 14 bases sitting between them. The germline V gene has CDR1 ENHRY and CDR2 SYGVKD. The CDR3 here is CAISQERDEQFF. The CDR3 coding sequence is TGTGCCATTTCCCAGGAGCGGGATGAGCAGTTCTTC.

The CDR3 sequence is CASSLETGELFF. In DNA, the CDR3 is TGCGCCAGCAGCTTGGAAACCGGGGAGCTGTTTTTT. This chain uses TRBV5-1 with TRBJ2-2, with D unclear. Germline V gene lookup returns CDR1 SGHRS and CDR2 YFSETQ. V was trimmed by 0 bases and J by 5 bases, leaving 2 bases between them. The CDR3 is 12 amino acids.

The chain recombines TRBV10-3 with TRBJ1-1; D is unclear. From germline, CDR1 is ENHRY and CDR2 SYGVKD. Trimming removed 6 bases from V and 7 bases from J, with 15 bases in between. The CDR3 runs to 13 residues. CDR3 sequence: CAIRRTERDEAFF. As DNA, the CDR3 is TGTGCCATCAGGAGGACGGAACGAGATGAAGCTTTCTTT.

The chain recombines TRBV29-1 with TRBJ1-1, with D possibly being TRBD1 (5 bases). This CDR3 region has 13 residues. Germline CDR1 SQVTM, CDR2 ANQGSEA. Trimming pared 5 bases from V and 2 bases from J, leaving 12 bases between. This CDR3 reads CSVLKGRNTEAFF. CDR3 bases: TGCAGCGTTCTAAAGGGACGCAACACTGAAGCTTTCTTT. The full variable domain, completed using reference TRBV29-1 and TRBJ1-1, is SAVISQKPSRDICQRGTSLTIQCQVDSQVTMMFWYRQQPGQSLTLIATANQGSEATYESGFVIDKFPISRPNLTFSTLTVSNMSPEDSSIYLCSVLKGRNTEAFFGQGTRLTVV.

The V call is TRBV7-2, the J call TRBJ1-4, with TRBD1 matching 9 bases. Per germline, CDR1 SGHTA and CDR2 FQGNSA. V was clipped by 3 bases and J by 8 bases; unmatched bases: 10. CDR3 length: 16 amino acids. CDR3 DNA sequence: TGTGCCAGCAGCTTGGGCCCCCGAACAGGGGGCGAAAAACTGTTTTTT. This codes for CASSLGPRTGGEKLFF.

The chain combines TRBV6-5 with TRBJ1-1, with 7 positions matching TRBD1. Germline V CDR1 and CDR2: MNHEY, SVGAGI. This CDR3 spans 13 amino acids. Germline trimming cut 6 bases from V and 2 bases from J; bases unmatched to any gene: 3. This chain's CDR3 is CASRTGFNTEAFF. In nucleotides, the CDR3 is TGTGCCAGCAGGACAGGGTTCAACACTGAAGCTTTCTTT.